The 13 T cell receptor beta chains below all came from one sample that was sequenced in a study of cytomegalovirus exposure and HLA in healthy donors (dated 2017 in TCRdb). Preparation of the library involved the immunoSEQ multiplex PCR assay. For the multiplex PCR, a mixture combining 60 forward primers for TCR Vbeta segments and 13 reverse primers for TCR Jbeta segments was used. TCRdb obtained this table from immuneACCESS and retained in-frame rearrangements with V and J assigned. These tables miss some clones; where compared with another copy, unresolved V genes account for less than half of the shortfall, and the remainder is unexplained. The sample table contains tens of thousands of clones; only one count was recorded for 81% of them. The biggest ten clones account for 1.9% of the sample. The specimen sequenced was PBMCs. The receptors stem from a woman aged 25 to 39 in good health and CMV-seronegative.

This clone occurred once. The chain's CDR3 is CASSLARTSGRGRYNEQFF. DNA of the CDR3: TGTGCCAGCAGCTTAGCGCGGACTAGCGGGAGGGGGAGATACAATGAGCAGTTCTTC. V gene TRBV5-4 combines with J gene TRBJ2-1, with 15 bases matching TRBD2. The V gene end was trimmed by 2 bases and the J gene end by 4 bases; junction bases not matched to a gene: 10. The CDR3 consists of 19 residues. The germline V gene has CDR1 SGHNT and CDR2 YYREEE (reference sequence).

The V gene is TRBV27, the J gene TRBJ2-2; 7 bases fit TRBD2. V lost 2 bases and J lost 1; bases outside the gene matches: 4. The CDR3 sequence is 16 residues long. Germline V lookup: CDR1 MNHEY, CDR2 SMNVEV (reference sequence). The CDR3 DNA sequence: TGTGCCAGCAGTTTAGTTCTAGCGGAGAACACCGGGGAGCTGTTTTTT. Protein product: CASSLVLAENTGELFF.

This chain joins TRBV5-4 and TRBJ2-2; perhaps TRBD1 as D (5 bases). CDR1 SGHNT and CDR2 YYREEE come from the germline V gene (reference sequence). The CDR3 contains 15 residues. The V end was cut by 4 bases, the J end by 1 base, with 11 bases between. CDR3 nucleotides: TGTGCCAGCAGCCCGGACCAGGGGAACACCGGGGAGCTGTTTTTT. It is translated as CASSPDQGNTGELFF.

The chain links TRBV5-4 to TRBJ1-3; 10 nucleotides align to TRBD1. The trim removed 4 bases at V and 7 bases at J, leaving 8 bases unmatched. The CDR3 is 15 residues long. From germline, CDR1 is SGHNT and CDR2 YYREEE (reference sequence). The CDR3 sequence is CASSPGQGKGNTIYF. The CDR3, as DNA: TGTGCCAGCAGCCCGGGACAGGGGAAGGGTAACACCATATATTTT. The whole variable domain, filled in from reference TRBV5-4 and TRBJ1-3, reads ETGVTQSPTHLIKTRGQQVTLRCSSQSGHNTVSWYQQALGQGPQFIFQYYREEENGRGNFPPRFSGLQFPNYSSELNVNALELDDSALYLCASSPGQGKGNTIYFGEGSWLTVV.

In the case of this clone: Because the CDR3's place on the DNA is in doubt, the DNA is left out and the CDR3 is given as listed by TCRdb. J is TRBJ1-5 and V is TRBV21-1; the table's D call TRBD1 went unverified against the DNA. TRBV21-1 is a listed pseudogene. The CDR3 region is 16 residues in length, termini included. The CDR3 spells CASSKVGTGNNQPQHF.

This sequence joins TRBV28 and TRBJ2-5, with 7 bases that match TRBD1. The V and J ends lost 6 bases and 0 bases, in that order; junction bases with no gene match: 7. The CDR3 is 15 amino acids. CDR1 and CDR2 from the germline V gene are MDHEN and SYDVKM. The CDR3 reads CASRTDRQYQETQYF. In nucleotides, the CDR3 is TGTGCCAGCAGGACGGACAGGCAGTACCAAGAGACCCAGTACTTC.

The CDR3 bases are TGTGCCAGCAGCTTGGGACAGGGGATAATTGAAGCTTTCTTT. Translation: CASSLGQGIIEAFF. The chain carries TRBV7-2 and TRBJ1-1; 10 bases are shared with TRBD1. Germline V lookup: CDR1 SGHTA, CDR2 FQGNSA. The V and J ends lost 3 bases and 7 bases, in that order; junction bases with no gene match: 5. The CDR3 loop spans 14 amino acids.

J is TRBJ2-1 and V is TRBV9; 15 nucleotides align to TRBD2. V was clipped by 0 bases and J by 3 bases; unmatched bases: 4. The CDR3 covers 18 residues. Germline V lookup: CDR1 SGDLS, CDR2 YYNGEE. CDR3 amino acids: CASSVVGTSGRNYNEQFF. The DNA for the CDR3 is TGTGCCAGCAGCGTAGTAGGGACTAGCGGGAGGAACTACAATGAGCAGTTCTTC.

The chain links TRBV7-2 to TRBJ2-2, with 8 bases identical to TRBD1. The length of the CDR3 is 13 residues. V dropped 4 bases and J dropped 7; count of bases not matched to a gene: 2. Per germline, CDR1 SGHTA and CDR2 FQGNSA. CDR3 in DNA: TGTGCCAGCAGCTCCACAGGGGGCGGGGAGCTGTTTTTT. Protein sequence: CASSSTGGGELFF.

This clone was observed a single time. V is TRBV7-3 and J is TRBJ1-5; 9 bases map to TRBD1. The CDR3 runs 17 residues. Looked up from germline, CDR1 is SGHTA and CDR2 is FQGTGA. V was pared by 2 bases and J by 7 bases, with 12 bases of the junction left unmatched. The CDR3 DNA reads TGTGCCAGCAGCTTAGCGGGACAGGGAATAGGGTTGCAGCCCCAGCATTTT. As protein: CASSLAGQGIGLQPQHF.

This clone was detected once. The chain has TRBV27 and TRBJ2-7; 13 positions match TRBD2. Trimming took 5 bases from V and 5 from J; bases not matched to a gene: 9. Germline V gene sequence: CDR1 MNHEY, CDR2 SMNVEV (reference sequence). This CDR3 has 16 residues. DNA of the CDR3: TGTGCCAGCAGTACAGGAGGACTAGCGGGAGCCCACGAGCAGTACTTC. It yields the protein CASSTGGLAGAHEQYF.

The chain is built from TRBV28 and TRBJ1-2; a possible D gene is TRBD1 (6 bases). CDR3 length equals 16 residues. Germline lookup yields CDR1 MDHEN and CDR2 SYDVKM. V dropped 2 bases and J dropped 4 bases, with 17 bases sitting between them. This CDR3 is CASSLGSGGQSYGYTF. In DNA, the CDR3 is TGTGCCAGCAGTTTAGGCTCTGGTGGACAGAGCTATGGCTACACCTTC.

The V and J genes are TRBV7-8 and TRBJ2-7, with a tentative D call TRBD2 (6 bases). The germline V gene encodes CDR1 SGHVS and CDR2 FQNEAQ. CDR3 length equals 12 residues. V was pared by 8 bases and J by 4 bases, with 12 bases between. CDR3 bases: TGTGCCAGCCGCGGGCGGGGTTACGAGCAGTACTTC. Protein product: CASRGRGYEQYF.